This TCR beta chain was identified during a study of response to subunit inactivated influenza vaccine. Study-wide results and limits: The authors suggested that every seasonal influenza vaccination recruits few new T cells.

One entry per CDR3 protein results from TCRdb running MiXCR on the RT-PCR reads. The sample has approximately 730,000 distinct CDR3 sequences, more than 11% seen once. Comment on this clonotype: Antigen: not known.

Germline-derived CDR1 and CDR2 are MNHNS and SASEGT. The CDR3 has 15 amino acids. Trimming stripped 7 bases from V and 6 bases from J, with 21 bases between. This TCR was recovered from a man aged 50 to 59 who received an inactivated influenza vaccine. The chain joins TRBV6-1 to TRBJ1-2; D might be TRBD1 (6 bases). The starting material was PBMCs from blood, obtained approximately 15 days before vaccination. The CDR3 DNA is TGTGCCAGCACCGACCCGTTTAAGGGGGTCGATGGCTACACCTTC. It encodes CASTDPFKGVDGYTF.